This paragraph reports one T cell receptor (beta chain). This sample was included in a study of T cell responses to AZD1222 COVID-19 vaccine. The repertoire was sequenced with immunoSEQ multiplex PCR; TCRdb's copy has only in-frame clones and lacks some. In the table there are about 150,000 clones, 70% to 90% of which are singletons. The germline gives CDR1 SGHDT, CDR2 YYEEEE. Trimming shortened V by 5 bases and J by 2 bases, and 14 bases separated the two germline ends. This CDR3 is built from 14 residues. The chain recombines TRBV5-6 with TRBJ2-7, with D perhaps matching TRBD2 (5 bases). Source: peripheral blood, taken after recovery from COVID-19. This clonotype was obtained from an adult who had recovered from COVID-19. The chain's CDR3 is CASSWGAEAYEQYF. The CDR3 DNA reads TGTGCCAGCAGTTGGGGAGCAGAAGCCTACGAGCAGTACTTC.